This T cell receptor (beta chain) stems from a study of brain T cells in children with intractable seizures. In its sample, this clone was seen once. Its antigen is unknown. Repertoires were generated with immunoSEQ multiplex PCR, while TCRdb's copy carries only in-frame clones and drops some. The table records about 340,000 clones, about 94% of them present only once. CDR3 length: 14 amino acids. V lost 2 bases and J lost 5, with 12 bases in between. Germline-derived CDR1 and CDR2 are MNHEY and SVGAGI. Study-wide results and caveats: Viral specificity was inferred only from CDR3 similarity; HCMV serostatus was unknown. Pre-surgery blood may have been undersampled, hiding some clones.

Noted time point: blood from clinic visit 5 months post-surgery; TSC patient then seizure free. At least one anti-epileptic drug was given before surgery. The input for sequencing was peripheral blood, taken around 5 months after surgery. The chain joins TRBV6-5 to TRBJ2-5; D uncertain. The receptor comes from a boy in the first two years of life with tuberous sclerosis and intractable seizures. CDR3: CASSYRVSRETQYF. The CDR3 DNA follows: TGTGCCAGCAGTTACAGGGTCTCTAGGGAGACCCAGTACTTC.